This entry lists 27 T cell receptor beta chains sequenced from one sample in a study of T cell repertoires in cytomegalovirus infection (dated by TCRdb to between 2018 and 2021). TCRdb shows the sequencer as Illumina HiSeq 1500. Using fastp trimming at Q25 and MiXCR clonotype assembly, TCRdb reanalyzed the public sequencing data and kept in-frame beta chains. Merged by CDR3 protein, the rows form single entries marked with the most common genes and DNA. The sample includes approximately 250,000 distinct CDR3 sequences, with about 5.9% observed a single time. The ten biggest clones cover more than 5.5% of the sample. Sequencing input: PBMCs. Source of these receptors: a human donor in good health (CMV status not recorded). Some clones in this sample may be carry-over from other donors' samples.

This clonotype was recorded many times. The rearrangement links TRBV20-1 to TRBJ2-7; D might be TRBD1 (6 bases). Trimming left V 7 bases short and J 3 bases short, with 19 bases between. The CDR3 loop spans 14 amino acids. The germline V gene has CDR1 DFQATT and CDR2 SNEGSKA (reference sequence). CDR3 amino acids: CSGSPGARNYEQYF. In nucleotides, the CDR3 is TGCAGTGGAAGTCCAGGGGCGCGGAACTACGAGCAGTACTTC.

This clonotype has a count of ten or more. The chain is built from TRBV7-2 and TRBJ1-2; D uncertain. The germline V gene has CDR1 SGHTA and CDR2 FQGNSA. The V end was cut by 2 bases, the J end by 4 bases, with 8 bases between. The CDR3 covers 13 residues. CDR3 in amino acids: CASSLRNFYGYTF. As DNA, the CDR3 is TGTGCCAGCAGCTTAAGGAATTTCTATGGCTACACCTTC.

This clonotype was seen a few times. The chain uses TRBV29-1 and TRBJ1-2; D unresolved. Deletions cut 6 bases from V and 4 bases from J, with 12 bases between. Germline assignment: CDR1 SQVTM and CDR2 ANQGSEA. The CDR3 sequence is 12 residues long. Here the CDR3 reads CSVAREFYGYTF. The DNA for the CDR3 is TGCAGCGTCGCGAGGGAGTTCTATGGCTACACCTTC.

There are many counts of this clonotype. The rearrangement joins TRBV7-2 to TRBJ2-3; 11 bases agree with TRBD2. The V and J ends lost 3 bases and 6 bases, in that order; junction bases with no gene match: 2. Germline CDR1 is SGHTA and CDR2 is FQGNSA. This CDR3 is 14 amino acids long. The CDR3 here is CASSFSGGADTQYF. For the CDR3, the DNA is TGTGCCAGCAGCTTTAGCGGGGGGGCCGATACGCAGTATTTT.

This clonotype has at least ten counts. The V call is TRBV25-1, the J call TRBJ1-1; D is undetermined. The CDR3 totals 14 residues. The V and J ends lost 5 bases and 3 bases respectively, with 13 bases between them. Germline V gene data show CDR1 as MGHDK and CDR2 as SYGVNS. CDR3 nucleotide sequence: TGTGCCAGCAGTCCCCCCGGGGATTACACTGAAGCTTTCTTT. Its translation: CASSPPGDYTEAFF. The variable domain in full, completed from reference TRBV25-1 and TRBJ1-1, reads EADIYQTPRYLVIGTGKKITLECSQTMGHDKMYWYQQDPGMELHLIHYSYGVNSTEKGDLSSESTVSRIRTEHFPLTLESARPSHTSQYLCASSPPGDYTEAFFGQGTRLTVV.

In its sample, this clonotype was seen a few times. The chain joins TRBV28 to TRBJ1-1, with TRBD1 as a possible D gene (5 bases). CDR1 and CDR2 (germline): MDHEN, SYDVKM. There are 13 residues in the CDR3. V was pared by 7 bases and J by 11 bases, with 20 bases between. CDR3 loop: CASTLGQEPRAFF. Here the CDR3 DNA reads TGTGCCAGCACCCTGGGGCAGGAGCCGCGGGCTTTCTTT.

This clonotype was detected many times. The chain employs TRBV19 and TRBJ2-7; the match to TRBD2 covers 7 bases. This CDR3 has 15 amino acids. Germline-derived CDR1 and CDR2 are LNHDA and SQIVND (reference sequence). The V segment lost 3 bases and the J segment 0 bases; nucleotides outside the gene matches: 5. CDR3 sequence: CASSIVSGASYEQYF. DNA for the CDR3: TGTGCCAGTAGTATTGTAAGCGGGGCCTCCTACGAGCAGTACTTC. Variable domain in full (rest from reference TRBV19 and TRBJ2-7): DGGITQSPKYLFRKEGQNVTLSCEQNLNHDAMYWYRQDPGQGLRLIYYSQIVNDFQKGDIAEGYSVSREKKESFPLTVTSAQKNPTAFYLCASSIVSGASYEQYFGPGTRLTVT.

In this sample, this clonotype turned up many times. J is TRBJ1-6 and V is TRBV7-2; D not resolved. V lost 1 base and J lost 5, with 18 bases in between. Germline assignment: CDR1 SGHTA and CDR2 FQGNSA. The CDR3 totals 18 residues. The CDR3 sequence: CASSLVLKSGAHNSPLHF. For the CDR3, the DNA is TGTGCCAGCAGCTTAGTCTTGAAGTCAGGAGCCCATAATTCACCCCTCCACTTT.

This clonotype has a count of ten or more. The V and J genes are TRBV19 and TRBJ1-2; the D gene is possibly TRBD1 (5 bases). Germline V lookup: CDR1 LNHDA, CDR2 SQIVND (reference sequence). Deletions cut 5 bases from V and 1 base from J, with 17 bases between. This CDR3 has 16 residues. The CDR3 nucleotides are TGTGCCAGTAGTTTTCCCGGGACGGCGAATAACTATGGCTACACCTTC. It yields the protein CASSFPGTANNYGYTF.

This clonotype occurred many times. The chain employs TRBV30 and TRBJ1-2, with no clear D. The V gene's germline CDR1 is GTSNPN and CDR2 SVGIG (reference sequence). The CDR3 is 8 residues long. CDR3 nucleotide sequence: TGTGCTGCTTATGGCTACACCTTC. Its protein product is CAAYGYTF.

Ten or more counts support this clonotype. This chain connects TRBV12-3 or TRBV12-4 to TRBJ1-6; TRBD1 might be the D (5 bases). The CDR3 loop spans 14 amino acids. V lost 6 bases to trimming and J lost 7 bases, with 13 bases between them. Here the CDR3 reads CASRLTVQNSPLHF. For the CDR3, the DNA is TGTGCCAGCAGGCTGACAGTTCAGAATTCACCCCTCCACTTT.

This clonotype was detected many times. The V gene is TRBV7-2, the J gene TRBJ1-2; the match to TRBD1 covers 9 bases. V dropped 5 bases and J dropped 4; count of bases not matched to a gene: 8. This CDR3 has 15 residues. CDR1 and CDR2 (germline): SGHTA, FQGNSA. The CDR3 DNA follows: TGTGCCAGCAGCCAAACGGGACAGGGAGGCTATGGCTACACCTTC. Translating gives CASSQTGQGGYGYTF.

The V gene is TRBV29-1, the J gene TRBJ1-2; 9 bases match TRBD1. Trimming cost V 7 bases and J 7 bases; bases outside gene matches: 10. There are 13 residues in the CDR3. From germline, CDR1 is SQVTM and CDR2 ANQGSEA. The CDR3 loop is CSAVGTGQFGYTF. The CDR3, as DNA: TGCAGCGCCGTCGGGACAGGGCAATTTGGCTACACCTTC.

This clonotype was seen ten or more times. The chain combines TRBV7-2 with TRBJ1-2; 10 bases align to TRBD1. V gave up 3 bases and J gave up 8 bases; unmatched junction bases: 15. The CDR3 contains 17 residues. Germline loops: CDR1 SGHTA, CDR2 FQGNSA. CDR3 DNA: TGTGCCAGCAGCTTCTATCTTCGACAGGGGGCTATAGGCGGCTACACCTTC. Its protein is CASSFYLRQGAIGGYTF.

Concerning this clonotype itself: This may stem from a read error, because a much larger clone lies one nucleotide away. The chain carries TRBV18 and TRBJ1-1; D is perhaps TRBD1 (5 bases). This CDR3 comprises 12 residues. CDR1 is KGHSH, CDR2 LQKENI, per germline. CDR3 sequence reads: CASSPRAGEDFF. The DNA of the CDR3 is TGTGCCAGCTCACCCAGGGCTGGAGAAGATTTCTTT.

This chain joins TRBV9 and TRBJ2-7; TRBD1 aligns across 7 bases. The V gene's germline CDR1 is SGDLS and CDR2 YYNGEE. Unmatched junction bases numbered 6, after V lost 3 bases and J lost 0 bases. This CDR3 has 15 amino acids. The CDR3 spells CASSAGTASSYEQYF. The CDR3 bases are TGTGCCAGCAGCGCTGGGACAGCCAGCTCCTACGAGCAGTACTTC.

The chain recombines TRBV19 with TRBJ1-4, with D unresolved. CDR1 is LNHDA, CDR2 SQIVND, per germline (reference sequence). V was shortened by 6 bases and J by 0 bases, with 11 bases between the two germline ends. The CDR3 has 15 residues. CDR3 DNA sequence: TGTGCCAGTAGCCCGTCCCATGCAACTAATGAAAAACTGTTTTTT. Translating it yields CASSPSHATNEKLFF.

Ten or more counts support this clonotype. The chain links TRBV6-2 or TRBV6-3 to TRBJ2-1, with unresolved D. V lost 5 bases, J lost 5 bases, and 13 bases lay in between. The germline gives CDR1 MNHEY, CDR2 SVGEGT. The CDR3 runs 14 residues. CDR3 coding DNA: TGTGCCAGCAGTAGGCCAGACACTAACAATGAGCAGTTCTTC. Its translation: CASSRPDTNNEQFF.

This clonotype was counted at least ten times. This sequence joins TRBV6-1 and TRBJ1-5; a weak D match, TRBD1 (6 bases). Germline V lookup: CDR1 MNHNS, CDR2 SASEGT. The CDR3 is 14 residues long. CDR3 sequence reads: CAGGITGPNQPQHF. DNA of the CDR3: TGTGCGGGGGGAATTACAGGGCCGAATCAGCCCCAGCATTTT.

The sample holds many counts of this clonotype. This sequence joins TRBV28 and TRBJ1-2; D call uncertain. Germline CDR1 is MDHEN and CDR2 is SYDVKM. The CDR3 extends over 12 amino acids. V lost 10 bases and J 2 bases, leaving 11 bases between the germline ends. CDR3 coding DNA: TGTGCCACCCGCGGGGTCAACTATGGCTACACCTTC. This codes for CATRGVNYGYTF.

The chain carries TRBV29-1 and TRBJ2-5; D is ambiguous. The CDR3 totals 8 residues. Germline lookup yields CDR1 SQVTM and CDR2 ANQGSEA. Trimming took off 6 bases at V and 13 bases at J, with 9 bases between the two ends. CDR3 in amino acids: CSVGVLYF. Here the CDR3 DNA reads TGCAGCGTGGGTGTCCTGTACTTC.

This clonotype was seen ten or more times. The chain joins TRBV6-4 to TRBJ2-1; a weak D match, TRBD1 (6 bases). Trimming took off 5 bases at V and 0 bases at J, with 11 bases between the two ends. CDR1 and CDR2 (germline): MRHNA, SNTAGT. The CDR3 loop spans 15 amino acids. CDR3 amino acids: CASSPQGSSYNEQFF. The CDR3 DNA sequence: TGTGCCAGCAGTCCTCAGGGGAGCTCCTACAATGAGCAGTTCTTC.

This clonotype has a count of ten or more. This chain connects TRBV2 to TRBJ1-5, with 12 bases matching TRBD1. This CDR3 has 15 residues. CDR1 and CDR2 (germline): SNHLY, FYNNEI. V shed 6 bases and J 6 bases; nucleotides not matched to a gene: 6. The CDR3, as DNA: TGTGCCAGCAGCGACGGGACAGGGGGCGGTCAGCCCCAGCATTTT. Protein: CASSDGTGGGQPQHF.

This clonotype appeared many times. This sequence joins TRBV7-2 and TRBJ2-5; TRBD1 is a possible D gene (6 bases). Between the trimmed V and J ends, which lost 5 bases and 4 bases, there was a span of 20 bases. CDR3 size: 16 residues. Germline V gene lookup returns CDR1 SGHTA and CDR2 FQGNSA. CDR3 in DNA: TGTGCCAGCAGCATACTAGGCGGACAGTTCAGAGAGACCCAGTACTTC. It specifies CASSILGGQFRETQYF.

This clonotype appeared a few times. V and J are TRBV14 and TRBJ2-1; TRBD2 might be the D (7 bases). The germline gives CDR1 SGHDN, CDR2 FVKESK. V was cut by 4 bases and J by 5 bases, with 18 bases left in between. The CDR3 is 16 residues long. CDR3 sequence (DNA): TGTGCCAGCAGCCTAATGACGGGGGGCGCCCACAATGAGCAGTTCTTC. This codes for CASSLMTGGAHNEQFF.

Concerning this clonotype: Being one base from a much bigger clone, this may be a read error. The chain combines TRBV29-1 with TRBJ1-2, with D perhaps matching TRBD1 (5 bases). Trimming removed 8 bases from V and 7 bases from J, with 23 bases in between. Germline CDR1 is SQVTM and CDR2 is ANQGSEA. The CDR3 spans 14 residues. The DNA of the CDR3 is TGCAGCTCGTCTCACGGGAGGGGAGATTCTGGCTACACCTTC. Protein: CSSSHGRGDSGYTF.

This clonotype was counted ten times or more. This chain links TRBV29-1 with TRBJ1-5; D is undetermined. V was clipped by 5 bases and J by 5 bases, with 13 bases between them. The CDR3 totals 13 residues. The germline V gene encodes CDR1 SQVTM and CDR2 ANQGSEA. The CDR3 sequence: CSVRVDNDQPQHF. The CDR3 DNA sequence: TGCAGCGTTCGGGTTGACAATGATCAGCCCCAGCATTTT.